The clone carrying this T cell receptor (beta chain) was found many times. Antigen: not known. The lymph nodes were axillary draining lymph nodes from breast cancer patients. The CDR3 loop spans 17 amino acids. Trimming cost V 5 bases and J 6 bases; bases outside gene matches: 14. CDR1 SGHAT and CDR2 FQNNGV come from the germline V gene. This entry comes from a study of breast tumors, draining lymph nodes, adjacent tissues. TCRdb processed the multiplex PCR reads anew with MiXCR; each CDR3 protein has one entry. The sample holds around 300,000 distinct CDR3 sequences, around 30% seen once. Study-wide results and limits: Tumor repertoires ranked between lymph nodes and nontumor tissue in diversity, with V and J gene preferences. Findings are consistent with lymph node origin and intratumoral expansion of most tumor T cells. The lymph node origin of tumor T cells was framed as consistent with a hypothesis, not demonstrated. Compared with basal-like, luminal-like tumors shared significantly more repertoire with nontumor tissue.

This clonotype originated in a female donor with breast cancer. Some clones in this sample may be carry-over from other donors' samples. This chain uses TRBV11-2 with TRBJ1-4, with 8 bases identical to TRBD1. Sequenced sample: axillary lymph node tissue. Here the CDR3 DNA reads TGTGCCAGCAGCCTCAGGGGCGGGACAGGAATGGATGAAAAACTGTTTTTT. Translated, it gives CASSLRGGTGMDEKLFF.